The sequence of this T cell receptor beta chain was determined in a study of early T cells in non-severe SARS-CoV-2 infection. Study overall: With bulk RNA from unsorted whole blood as input, sequencing yielded unpaired chains.

Unique molecular identifier tags were affixed to discrete cDNA molecules. TCRdb reanalysed the 5' RACE reads using MiXCR and keeps one entry per CDR3 protein. The table lists 55,000 to 75,000 distinct CDR3 sequences, roughly 8.4% of them singletons. V shed 1 base and J shed 1 base, with 7 bases lying between them. CDR1 is SEHNR and CDR2 is FQNEAQ in the germline V gene (reference sequence). This CDR3 comprises 14 residues. In this sample, this clonotype turned up many times. Sequenced material: whole blood. The chain employs TRBV7-9 and TRBJ1-1; D is ambiguous. This TCR derives from an adult who was a healthcare worker with PCR-confirmed SARS-CoV-2 infection or an uninfected control (not recorded which). Written as DNA, the CDR3 is TGTGCCAGCAGCTTAGTATCGGGGAACACTGAAGCTTTCTTT. Its protein product is CASSLVSGNTEAFF.